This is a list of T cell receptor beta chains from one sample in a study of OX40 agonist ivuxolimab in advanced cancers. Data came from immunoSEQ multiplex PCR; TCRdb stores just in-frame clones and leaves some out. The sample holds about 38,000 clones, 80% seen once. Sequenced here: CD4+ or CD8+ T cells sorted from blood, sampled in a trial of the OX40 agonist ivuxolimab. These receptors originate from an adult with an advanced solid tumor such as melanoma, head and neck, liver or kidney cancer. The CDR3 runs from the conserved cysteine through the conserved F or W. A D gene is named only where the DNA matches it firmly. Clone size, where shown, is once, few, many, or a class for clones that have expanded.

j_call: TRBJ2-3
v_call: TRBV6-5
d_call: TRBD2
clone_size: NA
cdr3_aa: CASSSGRDTQYF
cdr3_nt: TGTGCCAGCAGTTCCGGGAGGGATACGCAGTATTTT

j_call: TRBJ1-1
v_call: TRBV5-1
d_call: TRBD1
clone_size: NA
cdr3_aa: CASSSTGTGERAFF
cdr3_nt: TGCGCCAGCAGCTCCACCGGGACAGGGGAACGAGCTTTCTTT

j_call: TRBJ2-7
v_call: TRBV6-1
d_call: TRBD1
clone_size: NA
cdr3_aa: CASRDRGLAEQYF
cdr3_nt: TGTGCCAGCAGAGACAGGGGCTTGGCCGAGCAGTACTTC

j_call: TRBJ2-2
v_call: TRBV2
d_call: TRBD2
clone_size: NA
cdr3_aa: CASSFPGTSGLAGATTGELFF
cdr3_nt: TGTGCCAGCAGTTTCCCCGGGACTTCTGGACTAGCGGGGGCCACCACCGGGGAGCTGTTTTTT

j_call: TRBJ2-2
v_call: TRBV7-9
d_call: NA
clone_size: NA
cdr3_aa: CASSSILRAGDTGELFF
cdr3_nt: TGTGCCAGCAGCTCAATCTTGCGGGCGGGTGACACCGGGGAGCTGTTTTTT

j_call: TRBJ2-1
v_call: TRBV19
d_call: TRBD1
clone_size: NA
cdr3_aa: CASSMDRGLLNEQFF
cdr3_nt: TGTGCCAGTAGTATGGACAGGGGGCTTTTGAATGAGCAGTTCTTC

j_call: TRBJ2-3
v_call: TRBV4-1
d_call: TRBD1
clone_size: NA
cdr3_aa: CASSRTGGGTDTQYF
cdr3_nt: TGCGCCAGCAGCCGAACAGGGGGCGGGACAGATACGCAGTATTTT

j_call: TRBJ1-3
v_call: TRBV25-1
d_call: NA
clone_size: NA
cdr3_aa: CASSDRVSGNTIYF
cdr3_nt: TGTGCCAGCAGTGATAGAGTCTCTGGAAACACCATATATTTT

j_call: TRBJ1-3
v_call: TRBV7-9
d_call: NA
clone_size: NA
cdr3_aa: CASSFSLGAGGNTIYF
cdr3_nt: TGTGCCAGCAGCTTCAGTCTGGGGGCTGGAGGAAACACCATATATTTT

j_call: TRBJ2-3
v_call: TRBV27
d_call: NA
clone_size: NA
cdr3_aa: CASIGFPTDTQYF
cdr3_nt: TGTGCCAGCATTGGTTTTCCCACAGATACGCAGTATTTT

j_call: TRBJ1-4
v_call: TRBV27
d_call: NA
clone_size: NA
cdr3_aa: CASSPKRDEKLFF
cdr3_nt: TGTGCCAGCAGTCCCAAAAGGGATGAAAAACTGTTTTTT

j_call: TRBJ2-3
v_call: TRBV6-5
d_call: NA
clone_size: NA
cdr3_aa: CASGVGSSDTQYF
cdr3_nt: TGTGCCAGCGGAGTCGGCTCGTCAGATACGCAGTATTTT

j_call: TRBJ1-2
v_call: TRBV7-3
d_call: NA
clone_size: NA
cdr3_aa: CASSLSLDTGYTF
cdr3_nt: TGTGCCAGCAGCTTAAGTTTGGATACCGGCTACACCTTC

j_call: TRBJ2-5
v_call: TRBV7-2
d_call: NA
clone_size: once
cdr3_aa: CASSSDSTETQYF
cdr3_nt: TGTGCCAGCAGCTCGGACAGTACAGAGACCCAGTACTTC

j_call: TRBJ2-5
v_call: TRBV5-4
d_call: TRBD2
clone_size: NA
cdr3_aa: CASSLGGGLIETQYF
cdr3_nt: TGTGCCAGCAGCTTGGGCGGGGGGTTGATCGAGACCCAGTACTTC

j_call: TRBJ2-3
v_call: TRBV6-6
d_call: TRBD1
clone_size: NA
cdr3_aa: CASRRQGTDTQYF
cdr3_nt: TGTGCCAGCAGACGACAGGGAACAGATACGCAGTATTTT

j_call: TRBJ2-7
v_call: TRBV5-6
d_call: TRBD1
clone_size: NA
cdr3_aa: CASSSQTRGRQGYEQYF
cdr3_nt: TGTGCCAGCAGCTCACAAACCAGGGGGCGGCAGGGTTACGAGCAGTACTTC

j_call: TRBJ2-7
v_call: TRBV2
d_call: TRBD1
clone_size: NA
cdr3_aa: CASSGTGGKGYEQYF
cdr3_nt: TGTGCCAGCAGTGGGACAGGGGGAAAGGGATACGAGCAGTACTTC

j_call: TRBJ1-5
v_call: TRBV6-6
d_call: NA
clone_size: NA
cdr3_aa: CASSSTVSNQPQHF
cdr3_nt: TGTGCCAGCAGTTCGACAGTAAGCAATCAGCCCCAGCATTTT

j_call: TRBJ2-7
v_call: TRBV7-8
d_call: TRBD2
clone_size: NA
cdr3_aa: CASSLAPSGSHEQYF
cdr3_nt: TGTGCCAGCAGCTTAGCGCCTAGCGGGTCCCACGAGCAGTACTTC

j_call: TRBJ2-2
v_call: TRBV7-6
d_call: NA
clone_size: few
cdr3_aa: CASSPLVAANTGELFF
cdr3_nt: TGTGCCAGCAGCCCCCTTGTAGCGGCGAACACCGGGGAGCTGTTTTTT

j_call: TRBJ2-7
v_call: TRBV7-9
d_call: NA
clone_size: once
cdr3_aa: CASSLITESSYEQYF
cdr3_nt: TGTGCCAGCAGCTTAATTACGGAGAGCTCCTACGAGCAGTACTTC

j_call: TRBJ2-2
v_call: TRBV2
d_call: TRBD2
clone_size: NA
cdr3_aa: CASRRTSGSVTGELFF
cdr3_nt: TGTGCCAGCAGGCGAACTAGCGGGAGCGTTACCGGGGAGCTGTTTTTT

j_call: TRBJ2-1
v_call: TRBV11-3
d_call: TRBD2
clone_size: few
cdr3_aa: CASSLTAGMYNEQFF
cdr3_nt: TGTGCCAGCAGCTTAACAGCGGGGATGTACAATGAGCAGTTCTTC

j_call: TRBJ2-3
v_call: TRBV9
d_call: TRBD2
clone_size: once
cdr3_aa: CASSVGLAARTDTQYF
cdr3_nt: TGTGCCAGCAGCGTCGGTCTAGCGGCACGCACAGATACGCAGTATTTT

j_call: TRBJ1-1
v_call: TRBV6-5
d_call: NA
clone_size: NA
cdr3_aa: CASIAGALSTEAFF
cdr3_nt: TGTGCCAGCATTGCAGGGGCCCTGAGCACTGAAGCTTTCTTT

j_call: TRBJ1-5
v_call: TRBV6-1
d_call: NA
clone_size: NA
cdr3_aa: CASSESALTGPQPQHF
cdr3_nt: TGTGCCAGCAGTGAAAGCGCCCTCACAGGGCCCCAGCCCCAGCATTTT

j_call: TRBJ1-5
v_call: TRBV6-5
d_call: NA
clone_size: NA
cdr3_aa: CASSYSRGGDQPQHF
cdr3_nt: TGTGCCAGCAGTTACTCCAGGGGAGGGGACCAGCCCCAGCATTTT

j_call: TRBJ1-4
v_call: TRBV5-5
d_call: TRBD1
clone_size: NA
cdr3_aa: CASTFGGTGPEKLFF
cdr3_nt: TGTGCCAGCACCTTCGGGGGGACAGGTCCCGAAAAACTGTTTTTT

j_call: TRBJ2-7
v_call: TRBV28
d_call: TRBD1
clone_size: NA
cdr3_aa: CASSHPDRGRKQYF
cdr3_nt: TGTGCCAGCAGTCACCCGGACAGGGGGCGGAAGCAGTACTTC

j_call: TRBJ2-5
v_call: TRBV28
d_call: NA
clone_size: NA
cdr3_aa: CASSQYRDRVETQYF
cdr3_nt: TGTGCCAGCAGTCAGTACAGGGATCGTGTAGAGACCCAGTACTTC

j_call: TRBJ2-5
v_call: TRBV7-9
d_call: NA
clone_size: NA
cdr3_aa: CASRRGETQYF
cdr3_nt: TGTGCCAGCAGGAGGGGGGAGACCCAGTACTTC

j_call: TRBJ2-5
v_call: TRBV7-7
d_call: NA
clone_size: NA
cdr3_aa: CASSPQETQYF
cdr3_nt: TGTGCTAGCAGCCCCCAAGAGACCCAGTACTTC

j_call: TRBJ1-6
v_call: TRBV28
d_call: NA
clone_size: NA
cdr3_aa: CASGYRTPDNSPLHF
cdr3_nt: TGTGCCAGCGGTTACCGAACACCAGATAATTCACCCCTCCACTTT

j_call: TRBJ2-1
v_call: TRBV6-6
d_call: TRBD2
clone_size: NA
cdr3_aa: CASRSDPSGYNEQFF
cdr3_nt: TGTGCCAGCAGAAGCGATCCTAGCGGCTACAATGAGCAGTTCTTC

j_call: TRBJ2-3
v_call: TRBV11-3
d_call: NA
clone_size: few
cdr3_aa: CASSLDQEGVGTQYF
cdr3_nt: TGTGCCAGCAGCTTAGATCAAGAGGGGGTAGGTACGCAGTATTTT

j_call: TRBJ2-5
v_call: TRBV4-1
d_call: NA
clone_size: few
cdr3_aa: CASSPPPAGRETQYF
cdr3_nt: TGCGCCAGCAGCCCACCACCGGCAGGACGAGAGACCCAGTACTTC

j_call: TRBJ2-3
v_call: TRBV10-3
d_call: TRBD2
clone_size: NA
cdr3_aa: CAIKGLAGSTDTQYF
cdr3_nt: TGTGCCATCAAGGGGCTAGCGGGTAGCACAGATACGCAGTATTTT

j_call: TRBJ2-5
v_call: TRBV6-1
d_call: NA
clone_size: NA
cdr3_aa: CASSQGMETQYF
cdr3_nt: TGTGCCAGCAGTCAGGGGATGGAGACCCAGTACTTC

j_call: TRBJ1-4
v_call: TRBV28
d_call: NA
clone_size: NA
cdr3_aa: CASSSYSSNEKLFF
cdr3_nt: TGTGCCAGCAGTTCCTACAGCTCTAATGAAAAACTGTTTTTT

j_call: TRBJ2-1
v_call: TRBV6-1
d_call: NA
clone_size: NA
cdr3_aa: CASTGTRNEQFF
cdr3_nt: TGTGCCAGTACCGGGACTCGAAATGAGCAGTTCTTC

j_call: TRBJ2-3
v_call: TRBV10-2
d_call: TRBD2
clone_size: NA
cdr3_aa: CASGLATDTQYF
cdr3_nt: TGCGCCAGCGGACTAGCGACAGATACGCAGTATTTT

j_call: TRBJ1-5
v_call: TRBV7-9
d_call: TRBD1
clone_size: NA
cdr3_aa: CASSSGGRDFQPQHF
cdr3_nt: TGTGCCAGCAGCTCAGGGGGCCGAGACTTTCAGCCCCAGCATTTT

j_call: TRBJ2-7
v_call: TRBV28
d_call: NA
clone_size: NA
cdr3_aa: CASYGLSYEQYF
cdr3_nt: TGTGCCAGCTACGGACTCTCCTACGAGCAGTACTTC

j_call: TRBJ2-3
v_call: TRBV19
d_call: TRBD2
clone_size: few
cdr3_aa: CASTLAGQGTQYF
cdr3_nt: TGTGCCAGTACGCTAGCGGGCCAGGGTACGCAGTATTTT

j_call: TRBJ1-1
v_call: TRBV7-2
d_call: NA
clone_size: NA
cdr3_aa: CASSSPYTEAFF
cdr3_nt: TGTGCCAGCAGCTCCCCGTACACTGAAGCTTTCTTT

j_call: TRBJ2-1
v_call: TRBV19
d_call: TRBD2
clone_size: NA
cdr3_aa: CASRGNSGGRAREQFF
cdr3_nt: TGTGCCAGTAGGGGGAATAGTGGCGGGAGGGCCCGAGAGCAGTTCTTC

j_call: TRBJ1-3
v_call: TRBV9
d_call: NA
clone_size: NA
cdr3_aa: CASSSDGSSGNTIYF
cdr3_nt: TGTGCCAGCAGCTCGGACGGATCCTCTGGAAACACCATATATTTT

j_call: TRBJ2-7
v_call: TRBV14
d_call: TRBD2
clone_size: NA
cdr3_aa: CASSHRPSGTFHEQYF
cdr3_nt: TGTGCCAGCAGCCATCGCCCTAGCGGGACTTTCCACGAGCAGTACTTC

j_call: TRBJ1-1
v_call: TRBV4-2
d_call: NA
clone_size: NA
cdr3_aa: CASSQDMGRRSTEAFF
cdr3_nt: TGTGCCAGCAGCCAAGATATGGGACGCCGCTCCACTGAAGCTTTCTTT

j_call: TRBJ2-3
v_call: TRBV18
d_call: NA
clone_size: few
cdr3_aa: CASSPGGSTDTQYF
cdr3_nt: TGTGCCAGCTCACCGGGCGGGAGCACAGATACGCAGTATTTT

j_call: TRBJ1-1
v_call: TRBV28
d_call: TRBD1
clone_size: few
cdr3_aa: CASTTGTGFSEAFF
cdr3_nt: TGTGCCAGCACAACCGGGACAGGGTTTTCTGAAGCTTTCTTT

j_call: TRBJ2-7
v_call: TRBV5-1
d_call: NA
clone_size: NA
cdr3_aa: CASSRPEGYEQYF
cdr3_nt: TGCGCCAGCAGCAGACCCGAAGGGTACGAGCAGTACTTC

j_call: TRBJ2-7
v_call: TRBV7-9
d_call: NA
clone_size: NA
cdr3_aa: CASSLGGTVSYEQYF
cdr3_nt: TGTGCCAGCAGCTTAGGCGGGACAGTATCCTACGAGCAGTACTTC